Each of the 23 T cell receptor beta chains below was sequenced from the same sample in a study of T cells in localized non-small cell lung cancer. Assay used: immunoSEQ multiplex PCR; TCRdb lists only in-frame clones, some missing. The table has about 33,000 clones, roughly nine tenths seen once. The specimen comprised PBMCs, sampled before any cancer treatment. The receptors derive from a man aged 40-75 years with stage II lung adenocarcinoma.

The rearrangement uses TRBV28 and TRBJ2-4; the D call may be TRBD1 or TRBD2 (5 bases each). With 2 bases removed from V and 6 bases from J, the gap between germline ends came to 11 bases. Looked up from germline, CDR1 is MDHEN and CDR2 is SYDVKM. The CDR3 loop spans 14 amino acids. CDR3 sequence reads: CASSLGDGRNIQYF. As DNA, the CDR3 is TGTGCCAGCAGTTTAGGGGACGGACGAAACATTCAGTACTTC.

This sequence joins TRBV7-8 and TRBJ2-1; 8 bases are shared with TRBD2. The CDR3 extends over 15 amino acids. V gave up 2 bases and J gave up 9 bases; unmatched junction bases: 9. Germline V gene lookup returns CDR1 SGHVS and CDR2 FQNEAQ. This chain's CDR3 is CASSLYDGRDIEQFF. Written as DNA, the CDR3 is TGTGCCAGCAGCTTATATGACGGGAGGGATATTGAGCAGTTCTTC.

The chain recombines TRBV14 with TRBJ2-4, with 12 bases fitting TRBD2. CDR1 and CDR2 (germline): SGHDN, FVKESK. The V gene end was trimmed by 3 bases and the J gene end by 3 bases; junction bases not matched to a gene: 6. The length of the CDR3 is 17 residues. CDR3 loop: CASSQTLAGGRKNIQYF. The DNA of the CDR3 is TGTGCCAGCAGCCAGACGCTAGCGGGAGGGCGCAAAAACATTCAGTACTTC.

This clone was found once. The chain couples TRBV9 to TRBJ2-1; D is unresolved. CDR3 length: 13 residues. The germline V gene encodes CDR1 SGDLS and CDR2 YYNGEE. V lost 1 base to trimming and J lost 8 bases, with 10 bases between them. The CDR3 sequence: CASSVYRRDEQFF. Written as DNA, the CDR3 is TGTGCCAGCAGCGTATACCGTAGAGATGAGCAGTTCTTC. Drawing the rest from reference TRBV9 and TRBJ2-1, the complete variable domain is DSGVTQTPKHLITATGQRVTLRCSPRSGDLSVYWYQQSLDQGLQFLIQYYNGEERAKGNILERFSAQQFPDLHSELNLSSLELGDSALYFCASSVYRRDEQFFGPGTRLTVL.

The V gene is TRBV6-1, the J gene TRBJ2-5, with 9 positions matching TRBD2. The junction had 6 bases not matched to a gene; V was cut back by 3 bases and J by 4 bases. The germline V gene has CDR1 MNHNS and CDR2 SASEGT. This CDR3 is 15 amino acids long. This CDR3 reads CASSERGRARETQYF. In nucleotides, the CDR3 is TGTGCCAGCAGTGAGCGCGGGAGGGCCCGAGAGACCCAGTACTTC.

The chain joins TRBV5-4 to TRBJ2-1; TRBD2 matches at 10 bases. CDR1 and CDR2 from the germline V gene are SGHNT and YYREEE (reference sequence). The CDR3 covers 15 residues. V lost 4 bases and J lost 5; bases outside the gene matches: 6. The CDR3 nucleotides read TGTGCCAGCAGCCCCGGACTAGCGGCTCACAATGAGCAGTTCTTC. Translation: CASSPGLAAHNEQFF. Using reference TRBV5-4 and TRBJ2-1 for the parts outside the CDR3, the full variable domain is ETGVTQSPTHLIKTRGQQVTLRCSSQSGHNTVSWYQQALGQGPQFIFQYYREEENGRGNFPPRFSGLQFPNYSSELNVNALELDDSALYLCASSPGLAAHNEQFFGPGTRLTVL.

This clone has just one count. The rearrangement joins TRBV4-3 to TRBJ2-1; TRBD1 is a possible D gene (6 bases). CDR1 LGHNA and CDR2 YSLEER come from the germline V gene. The ends were cut back, 3 bases at V and 2 bases at J, with 14 bases in the middle. CDR3 size: 16 residues. The CDR3 sequence: CASSQKGVGPYNEQFF. The CDR3 coding sequence is TGCGCCAGCAGCCAGAAGGGGGTTGGGCCCTACAATGAGCAGTTCTTC.

V gene TRBV9 combines with J gene TRBJ2-2; perhaps TRBD2 as D (8 bases). This CDR3 is built from 15 residues. CDR1 is SGDLS and CDR2 is YYNGEE in the germline V gene. The V gene lost 7 bases and the J gene lost 0 bases, with 13 bases spanning the gap. The CDR3 nucleotides read TGTGCCAGCGGCGGGGGGACAGCGAACACCGGGGAGCTGTTTTTT. This encodes CASGGGTANTGELFF.

This chain joins TRBV6-1 and TRBJ2-3; 10 bases line up with TRBD2. Trimming at V came to 7 bases and at J to 3 bases, leaving 1 base not matched to a gene. CDR1 is MNHNS and CDR2 is SASEGT in the germline V gene. The CDR3 extends over 13 amino acids. Here the CDR3 reads CASKGLATDTQYF. The DNA of the CDR3 is TGTGCCAGCAAGGGACTAGCGACAGATACGCAGTATTTT.

The chain uses TRBV29-1 and TRBJ1-2; no clear D gene. The V gene lost 7 bases and the J gene lost 2 bases, with 11 bases spanning the gap. Germline V gives CDR1 SQVTM, CDR2 ANQGSEA. This CDR3 has 12 residues. DNA for the CDR3: TGCAGCGCTAGTTGGATGAACTATGGCTACACCTTC. Its translation is CSASWMNYGYTF.

V usage is TRBV15 and J usage is TRBJ2-7; D may be TRBD1 or TRBD2 (5 bases each). V shed 0 bases and J shed 1 base, with 19 bases lying between them. Germline loops: CDR1 LNHNV, CDR2 YYDKDF (reference sequence). This CDR3 has 18 amino acids. The CDR3 spells CATSRDLWGKRGSYEQYF. In DNA, the CDR3 is TGTGCCACCAGCAGAGATTTGTGGGGGAAGCGCGGATCCTACGAGCAGTACTTC.

The rearrangement links TRBV7-9 to TRBJ2-7; the D gene is possibly TRBD1 (6 bases). The CDR3 sequence is 14 residues long. Germline V CDR1 and CDR2: SEHNR, FQNEAQ (reference sequence). V lost 6 bases and J 2 bases, leaving 14 bases between the germline ends. The CDR3 loop reads CASSQSGGPYEQYF. In DNA form, the CDR3 reads TGTGCCAGCAGTCAGAGTGGGGGCCCCTACGAGCAGTACTTC.

This chain connects TRBV21-1 to TRBJ1-1. TRBV21-1 is recorded as a pseudogene. The CDR3 has 14 residues. The CDR3 DNA reads TGTGCCAGCAGACCCTACACAATTCGCACTGAAGCTTTCTTT. Amino acid sequence: CASRPYTIRTEAFF.

The chain joins TRBV11-2 to TRBJ1-1; D not resolved. Germline V gene lookup returns CDR1 SGHAT and CDR2 FQNNGV. The CDR3 covers 14 residues. V was pared by 5 bases and J by 1 base, with 11 bases between. The CDR3 reads CASSPDGGNTEAFF. CDR3 DNA sequence: TGTGCCAGCAGCCCAGACGGAGGGAACACTGAAGCTTTCTTT.

The rearrangement links TRBV5-6 to TRBJ1-1; D is undetermined. The CDR3 consists of 14 residues. Deletions cut 5 bases from V and 2 bases from J, with 13 bases between. The germline V gene encodes CDR1 SGHDT and CDR2 YYEEEE. As DNA, the CDR3 is TGTGCCAGCAGTTACTCCGGGTCCAACACTGAAGCTTTCTTT. Translation gives CASSYSGSNTEAFF.

This clone was counted only a few times. The genes are TRBV18 and TRBJ1-1; 8 nucleotides align to TRBD1. The CDR3 is 14 residues long. In germline, CDR1 is KGHSH, CDR2 LQKENI. V shed 6 bases, J shed 5 bases, and the junction held 8 bases outside the gene matches. The CDR3: CASSRETGGTEAFF. The CDR3 coding sequence is TGTGCCAGCTCCCGAGAAACAGGGGGTACTGAAGCTTTCTTT.

The V gene is TRBV6-5, the J gene TRBJ2-7, with D maybe TRBD2 (7 bases). V lost 6 bases to trimming and J lost 6 bases, with 18 bases between them. The CDR3 is 14 amino acids. The germline CDR1 and CDR2 sequences are MNHEY and SVGAGI. The CDR3, as DNA: TGTGCCAGCAGGAGTCCGGGGGGCCTGGGCGAGCAGTACTTC. It is translated as CASRSPGGLGEQYF.

The CDR3 DNA is TGTGCCAGCAGTGAAATTTGGGGGGGCCACACTGAAGCTTTCTTT. Protein sequence: CASSEIWGGHTEAFF. The rearrangement joins TRBV6-1 to TRBJ1-1, with D tentatively TRBD1 (6 bases). Trimming left V 2 bases short and J 3 bases short, with 13 bases between. Germline lookup yields CDR1 MNHNS and CDR2 SASEGT. This CDR3 contains 15 residues.

This clone was recorded once. The genes are TRBV7-8 and TRBJ1-5; D gene unclear. The CDR3 covers 14 residues. Germline CDR1 SGHVS, CDR2 FQNEAQ. The V gene lost 3 bases and the J gene lost 9 bases, with 15 bases spanning the gap. CDR3 loop: CASSFSRPEGPQHF. Written as DNA, the CDR3 is TGTGCCAGCAGCTTCAGTAGGCCCGAAGGGCCCCAGCATTTT.

This clone showed up just a few times. The chain links TRBV19 to TRBJ1-5; D is perhaps TRBD1 (5 bases). CDR1 is LNHDA, CDR2 SQIVND, per germline (reference sequence). The CDR3 is 14 residues long. The germline V and J ends were trimmed by 2 bases and 9 bases, with 14 bases remaining between them. Here the CDR3 DNA reads TGTGCCAGTAGTATACCCGGGACCCCTTCGCCCCAGCATTTT. It translates to CASSIPGTPSPQHF.

This clone turned up a few times. The identical CDR3 is also encoded by other nucleotide sequences in the sample. CDR3 in DNA: TGCAGTGCTAGAGGAGGGGATGAAGCTTTCTTT. It specifies CSARGGDEAFF. The gene calls are TRBV20-1 and TRBJ1-1, with a tentative D call TRBD1 (5 bases). This CDR3 has 11 amino acids. Germline lookup yields CDR1 DFQATT and CDR2 SNEGSKA (reference sequence). V lost 1 base and J 7 bases, leaving 7 bases between the germline ends.

The chain uses TRBV27 and TRBJ2-1, with TRBD2 matching 8 bases. The CDR3 length is 15 residues. The ends lost 5 bases at V and 2 bases at J; junction bases unmatched: 5. Germline values: CDR1 MNHEY, CDR2 SMNVEV (reference sequence). CDR3 nucleotides: TGTGCCAGCAGTAAAAAGCGGGAGACCTACAATGAGCAGTTCTTC. Translation: CASSKKRETYNEQFF.

The rearrangement uses TRBV28 and TRBJ1-4; tentative D call: TRBD1 (5 bases). Germline V gene sequence: CDR1 MDHEN, CDR2 SYDVKM. The CDR3 is made up of 16 amino acids. Trimming took off 6 bases at V and 8 bases at J, with 22 bases between the two ends. CDR3 nucleotides: TGTGCCAGCAGCCCTCAAATTCAGGGTAGGGGAGAAAAACTGTTTTTT. Translating it yields CASSPQIQGRGEKLFF.